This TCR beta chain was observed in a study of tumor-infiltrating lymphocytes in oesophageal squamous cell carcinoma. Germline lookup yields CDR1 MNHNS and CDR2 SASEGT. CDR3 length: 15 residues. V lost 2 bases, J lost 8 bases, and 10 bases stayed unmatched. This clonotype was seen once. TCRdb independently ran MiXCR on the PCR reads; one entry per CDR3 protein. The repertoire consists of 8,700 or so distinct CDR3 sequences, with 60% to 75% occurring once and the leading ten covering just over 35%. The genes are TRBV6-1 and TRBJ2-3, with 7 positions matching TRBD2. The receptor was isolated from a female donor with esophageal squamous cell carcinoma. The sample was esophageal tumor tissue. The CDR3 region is CASSESGTLHGTQYF. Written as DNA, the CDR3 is TGTGCCAGCAGTGAAAGCGGGACCCTCCACGGTACGCAGTATTTT.